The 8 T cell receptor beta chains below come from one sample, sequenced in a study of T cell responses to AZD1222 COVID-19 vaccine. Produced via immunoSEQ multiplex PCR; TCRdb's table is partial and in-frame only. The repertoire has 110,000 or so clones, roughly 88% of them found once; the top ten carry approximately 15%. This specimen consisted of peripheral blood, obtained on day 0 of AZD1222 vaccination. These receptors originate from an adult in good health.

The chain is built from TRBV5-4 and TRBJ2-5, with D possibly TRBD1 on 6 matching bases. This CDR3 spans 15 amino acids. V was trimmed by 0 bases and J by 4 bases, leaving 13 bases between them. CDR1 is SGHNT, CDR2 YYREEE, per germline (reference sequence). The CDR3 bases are TGTGCCAGCAGCTTGGGGGGGACAATCAGAGAGACCCAGTACTTC. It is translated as CASSLGGTIRETQYF.

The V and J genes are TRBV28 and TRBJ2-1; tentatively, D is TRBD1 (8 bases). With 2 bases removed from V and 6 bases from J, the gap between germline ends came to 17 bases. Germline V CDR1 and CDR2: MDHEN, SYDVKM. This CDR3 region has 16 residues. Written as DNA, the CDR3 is TGTGCCAGCAGTTTACTACTGACAGGGGAGGGCAATGAGCAGTTCTTC. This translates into CASSLLLTGEGNEQFF.

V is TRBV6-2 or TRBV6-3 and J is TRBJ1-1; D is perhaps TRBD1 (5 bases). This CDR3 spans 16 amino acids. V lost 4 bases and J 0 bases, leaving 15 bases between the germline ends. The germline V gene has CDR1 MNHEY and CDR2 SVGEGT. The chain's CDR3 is CASSSQALRMNTEAFF. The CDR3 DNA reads TGTGCCAGCAGTTCACAGGCTTTGAGGATGAACACTGAAGCTTTCTTT.

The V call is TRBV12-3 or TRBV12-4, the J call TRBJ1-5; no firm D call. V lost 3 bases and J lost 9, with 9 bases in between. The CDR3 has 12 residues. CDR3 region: CASSLRIVPQHF. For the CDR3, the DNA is TGTGCCAGCAGTTTGAGGATCGTGCCCCAGCATTTT.

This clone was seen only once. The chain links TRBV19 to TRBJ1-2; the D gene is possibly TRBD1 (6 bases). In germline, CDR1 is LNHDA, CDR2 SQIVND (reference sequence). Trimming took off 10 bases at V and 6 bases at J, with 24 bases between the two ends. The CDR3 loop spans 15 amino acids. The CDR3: CATTGQRLRGDGYTF. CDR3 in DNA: TGTGCCACTACAGGACAGAGACTCCGCGGTGATGGCTACACCTTC.

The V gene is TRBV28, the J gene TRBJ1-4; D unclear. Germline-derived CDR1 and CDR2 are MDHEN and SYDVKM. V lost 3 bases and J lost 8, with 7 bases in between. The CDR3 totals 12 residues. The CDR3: CASSFVQEKLFF. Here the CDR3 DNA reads TGTGCCAGCAGTTTTGTGCAGGAAAAACTGTTTTTT.

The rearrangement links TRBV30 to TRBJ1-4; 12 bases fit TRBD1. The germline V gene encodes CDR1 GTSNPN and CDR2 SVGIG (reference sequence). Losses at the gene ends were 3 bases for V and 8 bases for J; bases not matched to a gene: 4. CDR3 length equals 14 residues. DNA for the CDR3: TGTGCCTGGAGCGGGGACAGGGGGCGAGAAAAACTGTTTTTT. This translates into CAWSGDRGREKLFF.

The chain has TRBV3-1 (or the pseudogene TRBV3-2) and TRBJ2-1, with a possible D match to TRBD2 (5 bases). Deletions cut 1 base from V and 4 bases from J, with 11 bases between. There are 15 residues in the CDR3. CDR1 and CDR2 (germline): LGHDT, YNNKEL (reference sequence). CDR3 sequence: CASSQGTPGYNEQFF. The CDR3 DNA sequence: TGTGCCAGCAGCCAAGGGACTCCGGGATACAATGAGCAGTTCTTC.